The 11 T cell receptor beta chains below come from one sample, sequenced in a study of cytomegalovirus exposure and HLA in healthy donors. The PCR was carried out with 60 Vbeta primers and 13 Jbeta primers. Profiling relied on immunoSEQ multiplex PCR, and the TCRdb table lists in-frame clones only, not all of them. The sample carries roughly 150,000 clones, approximately 80% recorded once. Sequences were obtained from PBMCs. The receptors stem from a woman aged 40 to 55 in good health and CMV-seronegative.

This sequence joins TRBV11-2 and TRBJ2-7; D not certain. The germline gives CDR1 SGHAT, CDR2 FQNNGV. V was pared by 1 base and J by 3 bases, with 4 bases between. CDR3 length equals 12 residues. CDR3 nucleotide sequence: TGTGCCAGCAGCTTAGCCAGCTACGAGCAGTACTTC. This encodes CASSLASYEQYF.

The chain links TRBV7-8 to TRBJ2-7, with D hard to call. The CDR3 has 13 amino acids. Trimming cost V 5 bases and J 7 bases, with 15 bases left between them. CDR1 and CDR2 (germline): SGHVS, FQNEAQ. The CDR3 is CASSLLGPREQYF. Here the CDR3 DNA reads TGTGCCAGCAGCCTCTTGGGCCCTCGGGAGCAGTACTTC.

V is TRBV5-4 and J is TRBJ2-3; D may be TRBD2 (7 bases). V was shortened by 4 bases and J by 0 bases, with 15 bases between the two germline ends. Germline V CDR1 and CDR2: SGHNT, YYREEE (reference sequence). CDR3 length: 16 residues. The CDR3 loop reads CASSREGGASTDTQYF. CDR3 bases: TGTGCCAGCAGCCGCGAGGGGGGGGCTAGCACAGATACGCAGTATTTT.

V usage is TRBV10-3 and J usage is TRBJ2-1, with D perhaps matching TRBD2 (6 bases). Trimming stripped 0 bases from V and 1 base from J, with 7 bases between. Germline V lookup: CDR1 ENHRY, CDR2 SYGVKD. The CDR3 totals 15 residues. CDR3 amino acids: CAISESGGSYNEQFF. In DNA form, the CDR3 reads TGTGCCATCAGTGAGTCGGGGGGTTCCTACAATGAGCAGTTCTTC.

The rearrangement uses TRBV4-2 and TRBJ2-7, with a weak D call TRBD2 (6 bases). V lost 0 bases to trimming and J lost 2 bases, with 14 bases between them. CDR3 length equals 16 residues. Germline lookup yields CDR1 LGHNA and CDR2 YNFKEQ. As DNA, the CDR3 is TGTGCCAGCAGCCAAGATAGTTCAGGGACTCCCTACGAGCAGTACTTC. It specifies CASSQDSSGTPYEQYF.

This clone has just a few counts. The rearrangement links TRBV11-3 to TRBJ2-5; the match to TRBD1 covers 11 bases. The CDR3 length is 14 residues. The V gene's germline CDR1 is SGHNT and CDR2 YENEEA. The V gene end was trimmed by 6 bases and the J gene end by 5 bases; junction bases not matched to a gene: 5. The CDR3, as DNA: TGTGCCAGCAGATCGGACAGGGGGCACGAGACCCAGTACTTC. Its translation is CASRSDRGHETQYF.

J is TRBJ2-7 and V is TRBV10-3; the D gene is possibly TRBD1 (6 bases). The CDR3 sequence is 12 residues long. The germline V gene encodes CDR1 ENHRY and CDR2 SYGVKD. Trimming stripped 3 bases from V and 9 bases from J, with 12 bases between. CDR3 bases: TGTGCCATCAGTGACAGGGGAATTGTGCAGTACTTC. Translation gives CAISDRGIVQYF.

The chain has TRBV27 and TRBJ2-3, with 7 bases fitting TRBD1. Germline loops: CDR1 MNHEY, CDR2 SMNVEV (reference sequence). The CDR3 runs 14 residues. With V trimmed by 7 bases and J by 5 bases, 9 bases remained unmatched. In DNA form, the CDR3 reads TGTGCCAGCACCCGGACAGGTTTTAGAGATACGCAGTATTTT. Amino acid sequence: CASTRTGFRDTQYF.

The rearrangement joins TRBV7-3 to TRBJ1-1; 8 bases match TRBD1. The CDR3 consists of 16 residues. CDR1 is SGHTA, CDR2 FQGTGA, per germline. Unmatched junction bases numbered 12, after V lost 4 bases and J lost 5 bases. CDR3 sequence: CASSSLPQGGRTEAFF. CDR3 nucleotide sequence: TGTGCCAGCAGCTCACTCCCACAGGGGGGTCGGACTGAAGCTTTCTTT.

The chain combines TRBV29-1 with TRBJ2-7; D possibly corresponds to TRBD1 (5 bases). V was shortened by 6 bases and J by 3 bases, with 24 bases between the two germline ends. Per the germline V gene, CDR1 is SQVTM and CDR2 is ANQGSEA. The CDR3 runs 16 residues. The CDR3 reads CSVLGQGSEPSYEQYF. The CDR3 DNA sequence: TGCAGCGTCCTGGGCCAGGGTTCCGAGCCCAGCTACGAGCAGTACTTC.

The rearrangement joins TRBV28 to TRBJ1-6; 10 bases line up with TRBD1. Germline V gene lookup returns CDR1 MDHEN and CDR2 SYDVKM. V lost 6 bases, J lost 10 bases, and 12 bases stayed unmatched. This CDR3 is 16 amino acids long. The CDR3 protein is CASSPPGDRGSSPLHF. In DNA, the CDR3 is TGTGCCAGCAGCCCACCGGGGGACAGGGGTTCCTCACCCCTCCACTTT.